The next 3 T cell receptor beta chains were all read from a single sample in a study of cytomegalovirus exposure and HLA in healthy donors. This PCR relied on a set of 60 Vbeta primers and 13 Jbeta primers. Profiling relied on immunoSEQ multiplex PCR, and the TCRdb table lists in-frame clones only, not all of them. Of about 250,000 clones in the sample, more than 55% are singletons; the top ten hold under 2.5%. Sequencing was done on a sample of PBMCs. The receptors originated from a female donor in good health and CMV-seronegative.

The V gene is TRBV6-1, the J gene TRBJ1-6; D unclear. CDR3 length: 13 residues. The V and J ends lost 7 bases and 7 bases respectively, with 11 bases between them. Looked up from germline, CDR1 is MNHNS and CDR2 is SASEGT. Here the CDR3 reads CASTSVLNSPLHF. CDR3 coding DNA: TGTGCCAGCACCTCCGTCTTGAATTCACCCCTCCACTTT.

The chain joins TRBV10-1 to TRBJ2-1, with 10 positions matching TRBD2. The CDR3 length is 16 residues. In germline, CDR1 is WNHNN, CDR2 SYGVQD (reference sequence). With 6 bases clipped from V and 8 bases from J, the junction kept 13 bases outside the gene matches. CDR3 sequence: CASRITGTSAIDEQFF. CDR3 sequence (DNA): TGCGCCAGCAGGATTACCGGGACTAGCGCGATTGATGAGCAGTTCTTC.

V gene TRBV27 combines with J gene TRBJ2-1; possibly TRBD2 for D (6 bases). The germline V gene encodes CDR1 MNHEY and CDR2 SMNVEV (reference sequence). V dropped 4 bases and J dropped 7 bases, with 20 bases sitting between them. CDR3 length equals 16 residues. DNA for the CDR3: TGTGCCAGCAGTTCCCCATCGGGAGCCTCTAGGAATGAGCAGTTCTTC. Translation gives CASSSPSGASRNEQFF.